The 3 T cell receptor beta chains below were found in one sample sequenced in a study of T cells after yellow fever vaccination. Each CDR3 protein is one row after TCRdb ran MiXCR on the 5' RACE reads. The profile shows about 170,000 distinct CDR3 sequences, 9.5% to 12% of them singletons. This specimen was CD8+ T cells sorted from PBMCs, taken 15 days after the yellow fever booster vaccination. Receptors originate from a young man who received the YFV17D yellow fever vaccine.

This clonotype was counted a few times. This rearrangement joins TRBV18 to TRBJ2-3; D perhaps matches TRBD1 (5 bases). The CDR3 extends over 14 amino acids. The V end lost 2 bases, the J end lost 4 bases, and 10 bases lay between the germline ends. Germline loops: CDR1 KGHSH, CDR2 LQKENI. CDR3 amino acids: CASSPGQGADTQYF. CDR3 DNA: TGTGCCAGCTCACCAGGGCAGGGTGCAGATACGCAGTATTTT.

This clonotype was counted only a few times. This chain connects TRBV29-1 to TRBJ2-1, with 7 bases that match TRBD1. Germline lookup yields CDR1 SQVTM and CDR2 ANQGSEA. J was trimmed by 7 bases and V by 3 bases; bases with no gene match: 6. This CDR3 spans 13 amino acids. The CDR3 region has the DNA TGCAGCGTTGATGAGGGGGCGTTGAATGAGCAGTTCTTC. The encoded protein is CSVDEGALNEQFF.

This clonotype was seen only a few times. The chain is built from TRBV19 and TRBJ2-3; D remains ambiguous. Germline assignment: CDR1 LNHDA and CDR2 SQIVND (reference sequence). The CDR3 is made up of 14 amino acids. The ends were cut back, 5 bases at V and 2 bases at J, with 11 bases in the middle. DNA for the CDR3: TGTGCCAGTAGTCTGAGATTAAACACAGATACGCAGTATTTT. This sequence encodes CASSLRLNTDTQYF. The variable domain in full, completed from reference TRBV19 and TRBJ2-3, reads DGGITQSPKYLFRKEGQNVTLSCEQNLNHDAMYWYRQDPGQGLRLIYYSQIVNDFQKGDIAEGYSVSREKKESFPLTVTSAQKNPTAFYLCASSLRLNTDTQYFGPGTRLTVL.